These 19 T cell receptor beta chains were all obtained from the same sample, sequenced in a study of blood T cell repertoires in COVID-19. Clones were sequenced by immunoSEQ multiplex PCR, and TCRdb holds only the in-frame ones, with some missing. The sample has more than 85,000 clones; 81% are singletons. The sequencing input was peripheral blood. These receptors were taken from an elderly man with acute or convalescent COVID-19.

This sequence joins TRBV28 and TRBJ2-1, with D unclear. Germline CDR1 reads MDHEN; CDR2 reads SYDVKM. V was clipped by 5 bases and J by 3 bases, with 5 bases between them. The CDR3 extends over 12 amino acids. CDR3 amino acids: CASSAVYNEQFF. The CDR3 DNA is TGTGCCAGCAGTGCGGTCTACAATGAGCAGTTCTTC.

The chain couples TRBV5-1 to TRBJ1-1; 7 bases fit TRBD1. The CDR3 loop spans 17 amino acids. V was clipped by 3 bases and J by 0 bases; unmatched bases: 11. Germline V CDR1 and CDR2: SGHRS, YFSETQ. The CDR3 sequence: CASSSTGRTGMNTEAFF. In DNA, the CDR3 is TGCGCCAGCAGCTCGACAGGGCGGACCGGGATGAACACTGAAGCTTTCTTT. Full variable domain (missing parts from reference TRBV5-1 and TRBJ1-1): KAGVTQTPRYLIKTRGQQVTLSCSPISGHRSVSWYQQTPGQGLQFLFEYFSETQRNKGNFPGRFSGRQFSNSRSEMNVSTLELGDSALYLCASSSTGRTGMNTEAFFGQGTRLTVV.

This clone was observed a handful of times. The V gene is TRBV7-2, the J gene TRBJ2-7, with D possibly TRBD2 on 7 matching bases. Per the germline V gene, CDR1 is SGHTA and CDR2 is FQGNSA. CDR3 length equals 15 residues. Trimming took off 2 bases at V and 9 bases at J, with 20 bases between the two ends. Here the CDR3 DNA reads TGTGCCAGCAGCTTATCGGGGGGCTCGGGACTAAGGCAGTACTTC. It codes for CASSLSGGSGLRQYF.

This rearrangement joins TRBV27 to TRBJ2-1; TRBD2 matches 8 bases. V shed 6 bases and J 3 bases; nucleotides not matched to a gene: 16. CDR3 size: 18 residues. From germline, CDR1 is MNHEY and CDR2 SMNVEV (reference sequence). CDR3 amino acids: CASSLILVGGGYYNEQFF. The CDR3 DNA reads TGTGCCAGCAGCCTTATCCTAGTCGGGGGGGGGTACTACAATGAGCAGTTCTTC.

This chain joins TRBV6-6 and TRBJ2-7; a possible D gene is TRBD1 (6 bases). The CDR3 runs to 13 residues. The germline CDR1 and CDR2 sequences are MNHNY and SVGAGI (reference sequence). The germline V and J ends were trimmed by 9 bases and 3 bases, with 15 bases remaining between them. This CDR3 reads CASTTGQSYEQYF. The CDR3 DNA is TGTGCCAGTACCACCGGACAGAGCTACGAGCAGTACTTC.

The J gene is TRBJ2-7, the V gene TRBV6-5, with D possibly matching TRBD2 (6 bases). Germline CDR1 and CDR2: MNHEY and SVGAGI. This CDR3 has 11 amino acids. V was pared by 10 bases and J by 6 bases, with 13 bases between. The CDR3 DNA reads TGTGCCACCCGCGGGACTCTCGAGCAGTACTTC. Translation gives CATRGTLEQYF.

The DNA for the CDR3 is TGTGCCAGTAGTAAGCCAGGGGGGCCCTACGAGCAGTACTTC. Its translation is CASSKPGGPYEQYF. The V gene is TRBV19, the J gene TRBJ2-7, with TRBD1 as a possible D gene (7 bases). V lost 4 bases, J lost 2 bases, and 12 bases lay in between. Germline V gene data show CDR1 as LNHDA and CDR2 as SQIVND (reference sequence). The CDR3 has 14 residues.

The chain couples TRBV6-6 to TRBJ1-5; 7 nucleotides match TRBD1. CDR1 is MNHNY, CDR2 SVGAGI, per germline (reference sequence). V dropped 2 bases and J dropped 3; count of bases not matched to a gene: 7. CDR3 length: 16 amino acids. The CDR3 spells CASSYTPTGHNQPQHF. CDR3 nucleotide sequence: TGTGCCAGCAGTTACACCCCGACAGGGCACAATCAGCCCCAGCATTTT.

The rearrangement links TRBV2 to TRBJ2-1; 10 nucleotides line up with TRBD1. The CDR3 extends over 14 amino acids. Germline V lookup: CDR1 SNHLY, CDR2 FYNNEI. Unmatched junction bases numbered 5, after V lost 4 bases and J lost 8 bases. The CDR3 here is CASSGQGAMDEQFF. The CDR3 DNA is TGTGCCAGCAGTGGACAGGGGGCGATGGATGAGCAGTTCTTC.

J is TRBJ2-3 and V is TRBV30; D is perhaps TRBD2 (6 bases). The germline V gene encodes CDR1 GTSNPN and CDR2 SVGIG (reference sequence). The CDR3 is made up of 14 amino acids. V shed 4 bases and J shed 2 bases, with 13 bases lying between them. The CDR3 here is CAWKTGLTTDTQYF. The CDR3, as DNA: TGTGCCTGGAAGACGGGACTCACCACAGATACGCAGTATTTT.

This clone was detected a few times. The chain recombines TRBV7-9 with TRBJ1-2; 8 bases fit TRBD1. This CDR3 is 14 amino acids long. Unmatched junction bases numbered 3, after V lost 2 bases and J lost 4 bases. Germline loops: CDR1 SEHNR, CDR2 FQNEAQ (reference sequence). The CDR3 bases are TGTGCCAGCAGCTTAAGGGACAGGTTCTATGGCTACACCTTC. This gives the protein CASSLRDRFYGYTF.

This clone was seen just once. The genes are TRBV7-9 and TRBJ2-3; 9 bases are a match to TRBD1. Germline CDR1 SEHNR, CDR2 FQNEAQ (reference sequence). The V and J ends lost 3 bases and 4 bases, in that order; junction bases with no gene match: 2. The CDR3 is 14 amino acids. CDR3 coding DNA: TGTGCCAGCAGCTTCGGGACAGGGCCAGATACGCAGTATTTT. Translation gives CASSFGTGPDTQYF.

The V call is TRBV11-2, the J call TRBJ2-1, with TRBD2 matching over 12 bases. The CDR3 has 16 amino acids. The V segment lost 4 bases and the J segment 10 bases; nucleotides outside the gene matches: 11. Germline lookup yields CDR1 SGHAT and CDR2 FQNNGV. The CDR3 loop reads CASSSETSGRPQEQFF. As DNA, the CDR3 is TGTGCCAGCAGCTCAGAAACTAGCGGGAGGCCCCAAGAGCAGTTCTTC.

V gene TRBV6-4 combines with J gene TRBJ2-7, with D possibly TRBD1 on 5 matching bases. Germline V lookup: CDR1 MRHNA, CDR2 SNTAGT. This CDR3 is built from 14 residues. V was pared by 2 bases and J by 0 bases, with 8 bases between. Here the CDR3 reads CASSDRQSSYEQYF. The CDR3 DNA follows: TGTGCCAGCAGTGACCGACAGAGCTCCTACGAGCAGTACTTC.

The chain has TRBV10-3 and TRBJ2-3; 9 nucleotides agree with TRBD2. The CDR3 totals 15 residues. Germline loops: CDR1 ENHRY, CDR2 SYGVKD. J was trimmed by 6 bases and V by 4 bases; bases with no gene match: 8. CDR3 sequence: CAISAVLAGVDTQYF. The CDR3 coding sequence is TGTGCCATCAGTGCGGTTTTAGCGGGAGTTGATACGCAGTATTTT.

V is TRBV6-5 and J is TRBJ1-6; D perhaps matches TRBD1 (5 bases). Germline V CDR1 and CDR2: MNHEY, SVGAGI. The CDR3 length is 13 residues. V was cut by 6 bases and J by 9 bases, with 12 bases left in between. CDR3 DNA: TGTGCCAGCAGCCCGGGGGGGGTTTCACCCCTCCACTTT. Protein sequence: CASSPGGVSPLHF.

The chain uses TRBV5-1 and TRBJ2-1, with D perhaps TRBD1 (6 bases). The V end was cut by 3 bases, the J end by 2 bases, with 12 bases between. Germline CDR1 SGHRS, CDR2 YFSETQ. The CDR3 has 15 residues. CDR3 coding DNA: TGCGCCAGCAGCTCCCTGGGGGCCGCCTACAATGAGCAGTTCTTC. This translates into CASSSLGAAYNEQFF.

The rearrangement joins TRBV19 to TRBJ2-6, with D perhaps matching TRBD1 (5 bases). Per germline, CDR1 LNHDA and CDR2 SQIVND (reference sequence). Trimming removed 6 bases at V and 0 bases at J, with 12 bases between. The CDR3 runs 16 residues. CDR3 protein: CASRGHVGSGANVLTF. Written as DNA, the CDR3 is TGTGCCAGTAGAGGACACGTCGGCTCTGGGGCCAACGTCCTGACTTTC.

V and J are TRBV5-1 and TRBJ2-7; 12 bases agree with TRBD2. The CDR3 is 15 amino acids. Trimming removed 3 bases from V and 2 bases from J; junction bases left unmatched: 3. Germline lookup yields CDR1 SGHRS and CDR2 YFSETQ. The chain's CDR3 is CASSSTSGSPYEQYF. For the CDR3, the DNA is TGCGCCAGCAGCTCGACTAGCGGGAGTCCCTACGAGCAGTACTTC.